These 10 T cell receptor beta chains were all obtained from the same sample, sequenced in a study of blood T cell repertoires in COVID-19. Repertoires were generated with immunoSEQ multiplex PCR, while TCRdb's copy carries only in-frame clones and drops some. This sample has 300,000 or so clones, with roughly 82% found just once. Specimen: peripheral blood. All receptors derive from a woman between 50 and 59 years old with acute or convalescent COVID-19.

This chain links TRBV19 with TRBJ2-4; 9 bases are shared with TRBD1. The CDR3 spans 14 residues. Unmatched junction bases numbered 4, after V lost 3 bases and J lost 7 bases. Germline CDR1 reads LNHDA; CDR2 reads SQIVND (reference sequence). The CDR3 protein is CASSIRDRANIQYF. CDR3 nucleotides: TGTGCCAGTAGTATCCGGGACAGGGCTAACATTCAGTACTTC.

This clone occurred once. The CDR3 sequence: CASSQDAPYSGNSYNEQFF. The DNA for the CDR3 is TGTGCCAGCAGCCAAGACGCCCCCTACAGCGGGAACTCCTACAATGAGCAGTTCTTC. The chain combines TRBV4-2 with TRBJ2-1; 7 nucleotides agree with TRBD2. Germline V gene sequence: CDR1 LGHNA, CDR2 YNFKEQ. This CDR3 has 19 amino acids. With 0 bases clipped from V and 0 bases from J, the junction kept 11 bases outside the gene matches.

This clone was counted only a few times. CDR3 region: CASTDKRNTEAFF. DNA of the CDR3: TGTGCCAGCACGGACAAGAGGAACACTGAAGCTTTCTTT. The chain combines TRBV27 with TRBJ1-1; possibly TRBD1 for D (5 bases). Germline CDR1 MNHEY, CDR2 SMNVEV (reference sequence). Trimming stripped 7 bases from V and 1 base from J, with 10 bases between. The CDR3 is 13 amino acids.

The chain joins TRBV7-9 to TRBJ2-7, with a tentative D call TRBD1 (6 bases). V dropped 5 bases and J dropped 5 bases, with 16 bases sitting between them. CDR3 length: 14 amino acids. Germline-derived CDR1 and CDR2 are SEHNR and FQNEAQ (reference sequence). The CDR3 bases are TGTGCCAGCAGCCCAACAGGGAAGGTCGACGAGCAGTACTTC. As protein: CASSPTGKVDEQYF.

This chain connects TRBV2 to TRBJ2-7, with D possibly matching TRBD2 (5 bases). The CDR3 has 13 amino acids. Trimming left V 6 bases short and J 3 bases short, with 12 bases between. Germline V CDR1 and CDR2: SNHLY, FYNNEI. As DNA, the CDR3 is TGTGCCAGCAGGGAGGACGGTTACTACGAGCAGTACTTC. It translates to CASREDGYYEQYF.

The V call is TRBV28, the J call TRBJ2-1, with 10 bases that match TRBD2. The CDR3 is made up of 16 amino acids. V was pared by 3 bases and J by 7 bases, with 9 bases of the junction left unmatched. Germline V lookup: CDR1 MDHEN, CDR2 SYDVKM. Here the CDR3 DNA reads TGTGCCAGCAGTTTCGGTCTAAGCGGGGGGGAGAATGAGCAGTTCTTC. Its translation is CASSFGLSGGENEQFF. Full variable domain (outside the CDR3, taken from reference TRBV28 and TRBJ2-1): DVKVTQSSRYLVKRTGEKVFLECVQDMDHENMFWYRQDPGLGLRLIYFSYDVKMKEKGDIPEGYSVSREKKERFSLILESASTNQTSMYLCASSFGLSGGENEQFFGPGTRLTVL.

The J gene is TRBJ2-7, the V gene TRBV28; TRBD2 matches 14 bases. J lost 4 bases, V lost 11 bases, and 7 bases had no gene match. Per the germline V gene, CDR1 is MDHEN and CDR2 is SYDVKM. The CDR3 has 14 amino acids. Here the CDR3 DNA reads TGTGCCGGCGGGACTAGCGGGAGCTTATACGAGCAGTACTTC. Translating it yields CAGGTSGSLYEQYF.

V gene TRBV7-2 combines with J gene TRBJ1-5; TRBD1 might be the D (6 bases). This CDR3 comprises 15 residues. V dropped 0 bases and J dropped 11 bases, with 17 bases sitting between them. Germline assignment: CDR1 SGHTA and CDR2 FQGNSA. The CDR3: CASSLAAQGVGSQHF. CDR3 sequence (DNA): TGTGCCAGCAGCTTAGCGGCACAGGGCGTGGGGTCCCAGCATTTT.

V is TRBV29-1 and J is TRBJ2-7, with D unresolved. V lost 4 bases and J 2 bases, leaving 6 bases between the germline ends. CDR1 is SQVTM, CDR2 ANQGSEA, per germline. The CDR3 is made up of 11 amino acids. CDR3: CSVGRTYEQYF. The CDR3 bases are TGCAGCGTTGGGCGGACCTACGAGCAGTACTTC.

The J gene is TRBJ1-1, the V gene TRBV28; D is unclear. From germline, CDR1 is MDHEN and CDR2 SYDVKM. V was trimmed by 6 bases and J by 11 bases, leaving 13 bases between them. The CDR3 runs to 11 residues. CDR3 sequence reads: CASRWGVRAFF. Here the CDR3 DNA reads TGTGCCAGCAGGTGGGGAGTACGGGCTTTCTTT.